This passage covers 23 T cell receptor beta chains from one sample sequenced in a study of CD8 T cells in ankylosing spondylitis. TCRdb redid the calling of the 5' RACE reads with MiXCR, one entry per CDR3 protein. The sample lists almost 250,000 distinct CDR3 sequences; 30% to 40% were seen once. The sample taken for sequencing was blood, either unsorted or a sorted T cell fraction (not recorded which). Source of these receptors: a male donor with ankylosing spondylitis or in good health (not recorded which).

This clonotype was observed a few times. The V gene is TRBV29-1, the J gene TRBJ1-1; 10 bases align to TRBD1. The CDR3 spans 15 residues. V shed 7 bases and J 0 bases; nucleotides not matched to a gene: 8. Germline lookup yields CDR1 SQVTM and CDR2 ANQGSEA. The CDR3 protein is CSASGQGPMNTEAFF. The CDR3 coding sequence is TGCAGCGCGTCGGGACAGGGGCCTATGAACACTGAAGCTTTCTTT.

V usage is TRBV29-1 and J usage is TRBJ1-1; D is uncertain. The germline V and J ends were trimmed by 1 base and 1 base, with 4 bases remaining between them. This CDR3 is 12 amino acids long. Germline CDR1 is SQVTM and CDR2 is ANQGSEA. The CDR3 loop is CSVEGGNTEAFF. The CDR3 region has the DNA TGCAGCGTTGAAGGTGGGAACACTGAAGCTTTCTTT. Looking up the rest from reference TRBV29-1 and TRBJ1-1 gives the full variable domain: SAVISQKPSRDICQRGTSLTIQCQVDSQVTMMFWYRQQPGQSLTLIATANQGSEATYESGFVIDKFPISRPNLTFSTLTVSNMSPEDSSIYLCSVEGGNTEAFFGQGTRLTVV.

The chain has TRBV12-3 or TRBV12-4 and TRBJ2-7; D may be TRBD1 (6 bases). The ends were cut back, 0 bases at V and 6 bases at J, with 9 bases in the middle. The CDR3 runs to 13 residues. CDR3 region: CASSLATGREQYF. CDR3 nucleotides: TGTGCCAGCAGTTTAGCCACAGGGCGCGAGCAGTACTTC.

The chain has TRBV6-2 or TRBV6-3 and TRBJ2-5; 15 positions match TRBD2. CDR3 length: 17 amino acids. Germline trimming cut 6 bases from V and 0 bases from J; bases unmatched to any gene: 5. From germline, CDR1 is MNHEY and CDR2 SVGEGT. In DNA, the CDR3 is TGTGCCAGCAGCCTGGGACTAGCGGGGGGTCACCAAGAGACCCAGTACTTC. It yields the protein CASSLGLAGGHQETQYF.

In this sample, this clonotype turned up once. This chain connects TRBV12-3 or TRBV12-4 to TRBJ2-7; 7 bases map to TRBD1. The CDR3 consists of 13 residues. Trimming cost V 6 bases and J 2 bases; bases outside gene matches: 4. The CDR3 here is CASRPGQTYEQYF. As DNA, the CDR3 is TGTGCCAGCAGACCGGGACAGACCTACGAGCAGTACTTC.

This clonotype was observed a handful of times. J is TRBJ2-4 and V is TRBV3-1; D possibly matches TRBD1 or TRBD2 (5 bases each). V gave up 2 bases and J gave up 0 bases, with 17 bases separating them. Germline V gene lookup returns CDR1 LGHDT and CDR2 YNNKEL (reference sequence). The CDR3 has 18 residues. The CDR3 DNA sequence: TGTGCCAGCAGCCAACCTGACGGGGCTAGTGGAGCCAAAAACATTCAGTACTTC. It codes for CASSQPDGASGAKNIQYF.

This clonotype was seen a few times. This chain connects TRBV4-1 to TRBJ1-1; D ambiguous. The CDR3 consists of 14 residues. CDR1 is MGHRA and CDR2 is YSYEKL in the germline V gene. The germline V and J ends were trimmed by 6 bases and 4 bases, with 15 bases remaining between them. DNA of the CDR3: TGCGCCAGCAGGGGCCCCCTGGTTGGCACTGAAGCTTTCTTT. Translating it yields CASRGPLVGTEAFF.

The genes are TRBV27 and TRBJ2-1; D perhaps matches TRBD1 (6 bases). Germline V gives CDR1 MNHEY, CDR2 SMNVEV (reference sequence). V was pared by 1 base and J by 10 bases, with 14 bases between. This CDR3 region has 14 residues. CDR3 in amino acids: CASSLYRGGDEQFF. As DNA, the CDR3 is TGTGCCAGCAGTTTATATAGAGGGGGTGACGAGCAGTTCTTC.

CDR3 coding DNA: TGTGCCAGCAGAACGGGCGACAAGCAGTTCTTC. As protein: CASRTGDKQFF. This chain uses TRBV12-3 or TRBV12-4 with TRBJ2-1, with D hard to call. The CDR3 length is 11 residues. The germline V and J ends were trimmed by 6 bases and 11 bases, with 11 bases remaining between them.

The chain recombines TRBV12-3 or TRBV12-4 with TRBJ1-3; D is possibly TRBD1 (5 bases). Trimming removed 4 bases at V and 3 bases at J, with 7 bases between. The CDR3 runs to 13 residues. The CDR3 DNA reads TGTGCCAGCAGTTCAGGGTATGGAAACACCATATATTTT. Its translation is CASSSGYGNTIYF.

Ten or more counts support this clonotype. One end of the junction varies from germline; a read error may be responsible. The genes are TRBV20-1 and TRBJ2-3; D not resolved. The length of the CDR3 is 13 residues. The germline gives CDR1 DFQATT, CDR2 SNEGSKA (reference sequence). CDR3 sequence reads: CSARGAYTDTQYF. The CDR3 region has the DNA TGCAGTGCCAGAGGAGCGTACACAGATACGCAGTATTTT.

The chain uses TRBV9 and TRBJ2-3; D assignment may be TRBD1 or TRBD2 (5 bases each). Germline CDR1 reads SGDLS; CDR2 reads YYNGEE. CDR3 length: 13 residues. V dropped 3 bases and J dropped 4 bases, with 9 bases sitting between them. The CDR3 protein is CASSGGVSDTQYF. CDR3 nucleotides: TGTGCCAGCAGCGGAGGGGTTTCAGATACGCAGTATTTT.

This clonotype was detected ten times or more. CDR3: CASSYWQDFTYEQYF. The CDR3 nucleotides are TGTGCCAGCAGTTACTGGCAGGACTTTACCTACGAGCAGTACTTC. The rearrangement links TRBV6-5 to TRBJ2-7, with D perhaps TRBD2 (5 bases). The CDR3 has 15 residues. CDR1 and CDR2 (germline): MNHEY, SVGAGI. V was clipped by 1 base and J by 2 bases, with 12 bases between them.

V gene TRBV5-1 combines with J gene TRBJ1-3, with D maybe TRBD1 (6 bases). Trimming stripped 3 bases from V and 1 base from J, with 11 bases between. Per germline, CDR1 SGHRS and CDR2 YFSETQ. There are 15 residues in the CDR3. Written as DNA, the CDR3 is TGCGCCAGCAGCTCGGACAGCCGATCTGGAAACACCATATATTTT. Protein sequence: CASSSDSRSGNTIYF.

This clonotype was counted only a few times. The chain carries TRBV29-1 and TRBJ1-3, with no clear D. Trimming took off 8 bases at V and 1 base at J, with 12 bases between the two ends. Germline V lookup: CDR1 SQVTM, CDR2 ANQGSEA. The CDR3 contains 13 residues. The CDR3 coding sequence is TGCAGCATCGCCCCCCTTTCTGGAAACACCATATATTTT. Translated: CSIAPLSGNTIYF.

The chain uses TRBV20-1 and TRBJ2-7, with no clear D. CDR1 and CDR2 from the germline V gene are DFQATT and SNEGSKA (reference sequence). V dropped 1 base and J dropped 4 bases, with 11 bases sitting between them. The length of the CDR3 is 13 residues. CDR3 in amino acids: CSARGPGWYEQYF. CDR3 nucleotides: TGCAGTGCTAGAGGTCCCGGCTGGTACGAGCAGTACTTC.

This clonotype was picked up a small number of times. The chain employs TRBV5-5 and TRBJ1-1; D is possibly TRBD1 (6 bases). This CDR3 comprises 17 residues. Trimming cost V 3 bases and J 4 bases, with 22 bases left between them. The germline V gene encodes CDR1 SGHKS and CDR2 YYEKEE (reference sequence). The CDR3 DNA follows: TGTGCCAGCAGCTCCCGACCTACCAACAGGGTGGGCACTGAAGCTTTCTTT. As protein: CASSSRPTNRVGTEAFF.

V gene TRBV20-1 combines with J gene TRBJ2-7; 9 bases line up with TRBD1. The J segment lost 4 bases and the V segment lost 0 bases, leaving 13 bases of the junction unmatched. The CDR3 is 17 residues long. Germline values: CDR1 DFQATT, CDR2 SNEGSKA (reference sequence). The CDR3: CSAREGMGQGGPYEQYF. The CDR3 DNA reads TGCAGTGCTAGAGAGGGGATGGGACAGGGCGGACCGTACGAGCAGTACTTC.

J is TRBJ2-5 and V is TRBV9; maybe TRBD2 (7 bases). The CDR3 contains 15 residues. Germline V gene data show CDR1 as SGDLS and CDR2 as YYNGEE. V dropped 0 bases and J dropped 4 bases, with 13 bases sitting between them. The CDR3 sequence: CASSVEGGLGETQYF. The CDR3 DNA sequence: TGTGCCAGCAGCGTAGAGGGGGGGCTGGGAGAGACCCAGTACTTC.

The chain is built from TRBV6-6 and TRBJ1-2, with D unclear. This CDR3 comprises 12 residues. Germline CDR1 is MNHNY and CDR2 is SVGAGI (reference sequence). The germline V and J ends were trimmed by 6 bases and 8 bases, with 13 bases remaining between them. CDR3 loop: CASSHGWAGYTF. CDR3 bases: TGTGCCAGCAGCCACGGATGGGCCGGCTACACCTTC.

This clonotype was picked up a small number of times. CDR3 protein: CAIRTTGYGYTF. CDR3 coding DNA: TGTGCCATCAGAACGACGGGATATGGCTACACCTTC. The V call is TRBV10-3, the J call TRBJ1-2; no clear D. The V and J ends lost 6 bases and 5 bases respectively, with 10 bases between them. Germline V lookup: CDR1 ENHRY, CDR2 SYGVKD. The CDR3 loop spans 12 amino acids.

The gene calls are TRBV20-1 and TRBJ1-6; D is undetermined. CDR3 length equals 13 residues. Germline loops: CDR1 DFQATT, CDR2 SNEGSKA (reference sequence). V gave up 0 bases and J gave up 6 bases, with 6 bases separating them. The CDR3 here is CSARDVGNSPLHF. The CDR3 DNA reads as TGCAGTGCTAGAGATGTTGGTAATTCACCCCTCCACTTT.

J is TRBJ1-5 and V is TRBV15; possibly TRBD1 for D (5 bases). This CDR3 is built from 16 residues. V lost 0 bases to trimming and J lost 7 bases, with 16 bases between them. Germline V CDR1 and CDR2: LNHNV, YYDKDF (reference sequence). This CDR3 is CATSRDLGTREQPQHF. The CDR3 region has the DNA TGTGCCACCAGCAGAGATCTGGGGACCCGGGAACAGCCCCAGCATTTT.